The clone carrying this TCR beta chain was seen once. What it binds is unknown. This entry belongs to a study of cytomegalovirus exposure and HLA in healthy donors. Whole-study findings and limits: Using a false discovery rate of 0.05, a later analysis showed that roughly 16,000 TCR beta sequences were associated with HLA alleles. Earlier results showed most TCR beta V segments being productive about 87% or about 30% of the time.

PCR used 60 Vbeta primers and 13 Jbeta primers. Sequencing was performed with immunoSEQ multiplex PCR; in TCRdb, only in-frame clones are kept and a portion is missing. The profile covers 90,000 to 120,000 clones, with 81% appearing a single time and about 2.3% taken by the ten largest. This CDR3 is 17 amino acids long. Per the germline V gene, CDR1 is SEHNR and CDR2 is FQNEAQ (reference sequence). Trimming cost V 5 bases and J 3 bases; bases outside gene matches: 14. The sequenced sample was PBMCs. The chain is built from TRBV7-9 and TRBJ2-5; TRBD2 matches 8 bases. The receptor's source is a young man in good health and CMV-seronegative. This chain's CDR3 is CASSDATTSGGKETQYF. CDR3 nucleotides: TGTGCCAGCAGCGATGCAACTACTAGCGGCGGGAAAGAGACCCAGTACTTC.